This T cell receptor beta chain was sequenced during a study of blood T cell repertoires in COVID-19. V lost 1 base, J lost 4 bases, and 26 bases lay in between. CDR3 length: 19 residues. Germline CDR1 is GTSNPN and CDR2 is SVGIG (reference sequence). Profiling relied on immunoSEQ multiplex PCR, and the TCRdb table lists in-frame clones only, not all of them. The data contain approximately 290,000 clones, around 85% of them singletons. The sequencing sample was made of peripheral blood. The V and J genes are TRBV30 and TRBJ2-1; possibly TRBD1 for D (6 bases). The TCR sequence derives from a human donor with COVID-19, enrolled during active disease. The donor label of this sample is uncertain. CDR3 amino acids: CAWSGDRRALSPEYNEQFF. Here the CDR3 DNA reads TGTGCCTGGAGTGGCGACAGGAGAGCCTTGTCCCCCGAATACAATGAGCAGTTCTTC.